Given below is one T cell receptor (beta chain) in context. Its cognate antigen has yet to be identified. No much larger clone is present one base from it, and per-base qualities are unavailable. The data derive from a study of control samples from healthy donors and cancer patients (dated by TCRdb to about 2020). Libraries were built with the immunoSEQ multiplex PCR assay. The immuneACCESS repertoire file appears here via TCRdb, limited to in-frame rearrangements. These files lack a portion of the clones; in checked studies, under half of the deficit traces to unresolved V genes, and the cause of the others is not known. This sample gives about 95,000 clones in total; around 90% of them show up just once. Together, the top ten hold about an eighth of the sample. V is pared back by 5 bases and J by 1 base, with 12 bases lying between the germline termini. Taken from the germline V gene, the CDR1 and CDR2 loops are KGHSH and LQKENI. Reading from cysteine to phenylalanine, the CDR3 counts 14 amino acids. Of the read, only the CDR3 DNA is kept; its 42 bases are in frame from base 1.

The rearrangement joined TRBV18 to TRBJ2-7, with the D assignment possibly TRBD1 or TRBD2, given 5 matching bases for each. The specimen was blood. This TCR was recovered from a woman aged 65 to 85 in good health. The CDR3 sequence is CASSTGAKSYEQYF. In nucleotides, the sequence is TGTGCCAGCTCAACCGGGGCTAAATCCTACGAGCAGTACTTC.